This T cell receptor beta chain was recovered during a study of cytomegalovirus exposure and HLA in healthy donors. Study conclusions and caveats: Indistinguishable V segments such as TRBV6-2 and TRBV6-3 were excluded. In a later analysis, across HLA loci, associated TCR counts were highest for DRB1, lowest for HLA-C. The study labeled about 160 TCR beta chains cytomegalovirus-associated. Productive rates of about 87% or about 30% were seen for most TCR beta V segments in an earlier analysis.

On this clone itself: Its specificity is unknown.

The CDR3 length is 17 residues. Trimming removed 4 bases from V and 4 bases from J; junction bases left unmatched: 11. Germline-derived CDR1 and CDR2 are SNHLY and FYNNEI. The PCR had 60 Vbeta and 13 Jbeta primers. Assay used: immunoSEQ multiplex PCR; TCRdb lists only in-frame clones, some missing. The sample consists of roughly 150,000 clones, roughly 73% of them appearing once. The sequence was obtained from a man aged 18 to 30 in good health and CMV-seropositive. The sample taken for sequencing was PBMCs. The chain carries TRBV2 and TRBJ2-3, with TRBD2 matching over 10 bases. The CDR3 DNA follows: TGTGCCAGCAGTGCCGCCCCGGGACTAGCGAAGTCAGATACGCAGTATTTT. The encoded protein is CASSAAPGLAKSDTQYF.